This is a list of T cell receptor beta chains from one sample in a study of control samples from healthy donors and cancer patients. Profiled with immunoSEQ multiplex PCR; TCRdb holds only in-frame clones, not every one. The data show some 130,000 clones, 80% to 95% seen once. The sequenced sample consisted of blood. Receptor source: a man in his forties in good health. CDR3s include the opening cysteine and the closing phenylalanine or tryptophan. Each record gives: V gene, CDR3 protein.

>TRBV10-3
CAISDSRDRGNNEQFF
>TRBV5-1
CASSEEFTEAFF
>TRBV30
CAWSSGGSNQPQHF
>TRBV5-1
CASSSGGANVLTF
>TRBV12-3/TRBV12-4
CASTGTGEKLFF
>TRBV9
CASSVGGAQDTQYF
>TRBV6-1
CASSDNKPSRGPGELFF
>TRBV9
CASSVTGYAVGGCTF
>TRBV5-1
CASSLAVLPGTDTQYF
>TRBV11-2
CASSSFPGGNYNEQFF
>TRBV20-1
CSASGRWFEQYF
>TRBV30
CAWSVRRVGGNQPQHF
>TRBV19
CASSMPGPINTF
>TRBV28
CASSLRRTGGLGELFF
>TRBV6-1
CASSEGRGIWHF
>TRBV27
CASSFGQFEKLFF
>TRBV19
CASSIEADYNEQFF
>TRBV9
CASSVDYFTIEQFF
>TRBV7-9
CASSSLSTGQGRTTDTQYF
>TRBV5-1
CASSLATYGYTF
>TRBV9
CASSPGGGRYNEQFF
>TRBV6-1
CASSEPGTTRRLETQYF
>TRBV18
CASSPDRVTNEKLFF
>TRBV3-1/TRBV3-2
CASTQGPGNTIYF
>TRBV5-1
CASSEGGIADTQYF
>TRBV29-1
CSVERGGNEQFF
>TRBV30
CAWSPLSNQPQHF
>TRBV5-4
CASSLSGPGEKLFF
>TRBV6-5
CASGIGARSPLHF
>TRBV2
CASKEDTEAFF
>TRBV5-1
CASSVTDRTRNTIYF
>TRBV6-5
CASSYSSYEQYF
>TRBV27
CASSLSYNTEAFF
>TRBV25-1
CASSELGVWGAFF
>TRBV3-1/TRBV3-2
CASSQDGWGNVDTIYF
>TRBV28
CASSLYTQGFEQYF
>TRBV6-5
CASSQQGTGVAEQYF
>TRBV20-1
CSASRYEENYEQYF
>TRBV28
CASTLLNSPLHF
>TRBV7-2
CASSVDGYEQYF
>TRBV5-1
CASSSLAGVGNNEQFF
>TRBV14
CASSQVKAGANTGELFF
>TRBV5-1
CASSLGGQGYEQYF
>TRBV27
CASSSSLRGEQYF
>TRBV15
CATSSLMGQLNTEAFF
>TRBV28
CASCRTSGGANEQFF
>TRBV7-2
CASSPAPGRGAFF
>TRBV6-4
CASSDSIGNQPQHF
>TRBV19
CATSIGAGSNNQPQHF
>TRBV28
CASSLRGTVNTEAFF
>TRBV6-1
CASRGDRHQPQHF
>TRBV28
CVGRGVNTEAFF
>TRBV6-5
CASSLGQAADTQYF
>TRBV19
CASSISGAQGPEAFF
>TRBV12-3/TRBV12-4
CASSFRRVTEAFF
>TRBV7-8
CASSWGTSGFTDTQYF
>TRBV13
CASSPQVYNSPLHF
>TRBV2
CASRAGPGREQYF
>TRBV6-6
CASSRSGTNTEAFF